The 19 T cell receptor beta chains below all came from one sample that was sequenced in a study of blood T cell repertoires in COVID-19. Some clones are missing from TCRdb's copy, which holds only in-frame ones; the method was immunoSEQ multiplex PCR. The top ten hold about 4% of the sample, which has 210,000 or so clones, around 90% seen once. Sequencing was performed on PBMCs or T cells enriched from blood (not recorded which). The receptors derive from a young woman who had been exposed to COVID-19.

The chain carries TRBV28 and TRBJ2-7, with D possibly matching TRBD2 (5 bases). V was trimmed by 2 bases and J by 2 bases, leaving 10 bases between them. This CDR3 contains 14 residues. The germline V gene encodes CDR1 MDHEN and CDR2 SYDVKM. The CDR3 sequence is CASSLGLATYEQYF. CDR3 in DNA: TGTGCCAGCAGTTTAGGGCTAGCTACCTACGAGCAGTACTTC.

The CDR3 nucleotides read TGTGCCAGCAGCCGGCCCCTAGGGGGTGGAGAGACCCAGTACTTC. Encoded protein: CASSRPLGGGETQYF. The chain combines TRBV3-1 (or the pseudogene TRBV3-2) with TRBJ2-5; maybe TRBD1 (6 bases). V lost 4 bases and J lost 4, with 16 bases in between. This CDR3 contains 15 residues. CDR1 and CDR2 from the germline V gene are LGHDT and YNNKEL (reference sequence).

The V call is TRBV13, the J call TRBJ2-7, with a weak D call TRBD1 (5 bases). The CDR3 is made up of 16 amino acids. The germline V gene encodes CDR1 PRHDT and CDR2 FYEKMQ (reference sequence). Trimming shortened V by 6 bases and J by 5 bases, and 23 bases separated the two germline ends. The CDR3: CASSSSTGTFGHEQYF. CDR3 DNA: TGTGCCAGCAGTTCCAGTACAGGTACCTTTGGACACGAGCAGTACTTC. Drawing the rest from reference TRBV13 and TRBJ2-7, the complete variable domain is AAGVIQSPRHLIKEKRETATLKCYPIPRHDTVYWYQQGPGQDPQFLISFYEKMQSDKGSIPDRFSAQQFSDYHSELNMSSLELGDSALYFCASSSSTGTFGHEQYFGPGTRLTVT.

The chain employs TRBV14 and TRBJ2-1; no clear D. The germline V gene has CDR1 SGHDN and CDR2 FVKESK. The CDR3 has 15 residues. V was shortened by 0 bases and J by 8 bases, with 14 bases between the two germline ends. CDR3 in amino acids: CASSQDPQPGHEQFF. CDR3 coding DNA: TGTGCCAGCAGCCAAGATCCTCAACCTGGCCATGAGCAGTTCTTC.

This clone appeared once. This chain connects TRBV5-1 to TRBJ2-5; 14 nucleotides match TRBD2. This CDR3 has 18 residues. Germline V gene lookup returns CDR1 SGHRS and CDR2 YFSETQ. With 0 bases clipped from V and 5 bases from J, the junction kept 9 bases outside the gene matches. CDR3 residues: CASSLESGLAGVGETQYF. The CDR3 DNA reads TGCGCCAGCAGCTTGGAGTCGGGACTAGCGGGAGTAGGGGAGACCCAGTACTTC.

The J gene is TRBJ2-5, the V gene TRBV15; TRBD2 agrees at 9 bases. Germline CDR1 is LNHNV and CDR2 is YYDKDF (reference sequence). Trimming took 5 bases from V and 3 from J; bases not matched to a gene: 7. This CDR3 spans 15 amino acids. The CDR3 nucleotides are TGTGCCACCAGCCATACGACTAGCGGAAAAGAGACCCAGTACTTC. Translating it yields CATSHTTSGKETQYF.

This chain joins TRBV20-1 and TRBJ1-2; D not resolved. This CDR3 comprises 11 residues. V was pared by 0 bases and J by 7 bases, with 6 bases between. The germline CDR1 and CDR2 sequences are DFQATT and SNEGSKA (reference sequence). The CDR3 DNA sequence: TGCAGTGCTAGAGAAGCGCGTGGCTACACCTTC. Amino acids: CSAREARGYTF.

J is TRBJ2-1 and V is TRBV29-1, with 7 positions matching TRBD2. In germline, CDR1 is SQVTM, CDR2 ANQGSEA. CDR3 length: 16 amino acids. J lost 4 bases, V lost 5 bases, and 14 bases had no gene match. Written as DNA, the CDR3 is TGCAGCGTTCAGGCGTGGGGAGGGTCCTTTTACAATGAGCAGTTCTTC. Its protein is CSVQAWGGSFYNEQFF.

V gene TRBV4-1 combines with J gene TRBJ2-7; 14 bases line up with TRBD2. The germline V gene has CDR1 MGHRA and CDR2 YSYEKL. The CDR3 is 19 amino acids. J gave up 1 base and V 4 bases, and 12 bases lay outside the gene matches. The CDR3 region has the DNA TGCGCCAGCAGCCCGGGACTAGCGGGAGCCCACGGTAAATCCTACGAGCAGTACTTC. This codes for CASSPGLAGAHGKSYEQYF.

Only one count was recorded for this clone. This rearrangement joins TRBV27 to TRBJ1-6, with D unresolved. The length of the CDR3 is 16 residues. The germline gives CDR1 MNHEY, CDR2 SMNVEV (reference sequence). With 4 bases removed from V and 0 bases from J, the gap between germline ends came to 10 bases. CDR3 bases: TGTGCCAGCAGTTCGGTGAAAAGCTCCTATAATTCACCCCTCCACTTT. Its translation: CASSSVKSSYNSPLHF.

CDR3 amino acids: CATSRDRQSYGYTF. The CDR3 nucleotides are TGTGCCACCAGCAGAGATAGACAGAGTTATGGCTACACCTTC. This chain connects TRBV15 to TRBJ1-2; perhaps TRBD1 as D (5 bases). Trimming took off 0 bases at V and 5 bases at J, with 10 bases between the two ends. The CDR3 extends over 14 amino acids. CDR1 LNHNV and CDR2 YYDKDF come from the germline V gene (reference sequence).

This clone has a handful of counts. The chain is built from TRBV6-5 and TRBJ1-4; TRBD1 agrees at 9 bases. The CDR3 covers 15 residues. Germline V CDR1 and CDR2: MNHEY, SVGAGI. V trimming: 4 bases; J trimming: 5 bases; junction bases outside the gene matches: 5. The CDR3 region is CASSFRDRANEKLFF. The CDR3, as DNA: TGTGCCAGCAGTTTCCGGGACAGGGCCAATGAAAAACTGTTTTTT.

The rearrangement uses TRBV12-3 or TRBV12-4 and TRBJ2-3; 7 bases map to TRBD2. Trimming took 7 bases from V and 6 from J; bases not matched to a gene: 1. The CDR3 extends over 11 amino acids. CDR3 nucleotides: TGTGCCAGCACCGGGGGGGATACGCAGTATTTT. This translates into CASTGGDTQYF.

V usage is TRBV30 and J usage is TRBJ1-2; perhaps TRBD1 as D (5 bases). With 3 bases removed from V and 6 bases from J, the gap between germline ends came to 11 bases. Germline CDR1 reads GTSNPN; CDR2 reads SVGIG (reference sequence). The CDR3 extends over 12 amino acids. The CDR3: CAWSLDSNGYTF. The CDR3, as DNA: TGTGCCTGGAGCCTTGACAGTAATGGCTACACCTTC. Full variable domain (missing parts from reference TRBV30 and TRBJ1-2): SQTIHQWPATLVQPVGSPLSLECTVEGTSNPNLYWYRQAAGRGLQLLFYSVGIGQISSEVPQNLSASRPQDRQFILSSKKLLLSDSGFYLCAWSLDSNGYTFGSGTRLTVV.

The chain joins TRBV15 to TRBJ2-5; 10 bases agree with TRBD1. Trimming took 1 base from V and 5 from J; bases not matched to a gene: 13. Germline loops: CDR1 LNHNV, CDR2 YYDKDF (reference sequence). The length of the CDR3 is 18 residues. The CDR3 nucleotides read TGTGCCACCAGCAGAGGGAGCGGGACAGGGGACTTGGGGGAGACCCAGTACTTC. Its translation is CATSRGSGTGDLGETQYF.

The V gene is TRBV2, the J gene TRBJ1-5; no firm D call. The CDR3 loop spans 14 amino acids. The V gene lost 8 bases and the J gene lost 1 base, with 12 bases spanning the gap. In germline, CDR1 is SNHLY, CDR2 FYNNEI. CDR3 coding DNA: TGTGCCAGCTGCGGGAGGGAAAGCAATCAGCCCCAGCATTTT. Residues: CASCGRESNQPQHF.

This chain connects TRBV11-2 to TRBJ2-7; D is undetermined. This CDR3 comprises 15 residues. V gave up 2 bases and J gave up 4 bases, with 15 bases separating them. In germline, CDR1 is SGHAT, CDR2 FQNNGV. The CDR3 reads CASSLFPDSPYEQYF. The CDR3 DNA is TGTGCCAGCAGCTTATTTCCCGACTCACCTTACGAGCAGTACTTC.

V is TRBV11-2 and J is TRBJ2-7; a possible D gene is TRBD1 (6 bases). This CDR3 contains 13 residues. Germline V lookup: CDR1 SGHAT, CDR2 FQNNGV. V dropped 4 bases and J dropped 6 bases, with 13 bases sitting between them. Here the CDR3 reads CASSSNHRAEQYF. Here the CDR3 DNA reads TGTGCCAGCAGCTCGAACCACAGGGCCGAGCAGTACTTC.

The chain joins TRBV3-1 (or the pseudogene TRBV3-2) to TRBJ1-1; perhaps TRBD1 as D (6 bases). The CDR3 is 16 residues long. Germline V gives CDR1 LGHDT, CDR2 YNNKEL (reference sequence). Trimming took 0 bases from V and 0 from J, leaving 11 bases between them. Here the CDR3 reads CASSQDLTGMNTEAFF. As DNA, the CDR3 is TGTGCCAGCAGCCAAGATCTTACAGGGATGAACACTGAAGCTTTCTTT.